The 15 T cell receptor beta chains given below trace back to one sample, sequenced in a study of blood T cell repertoires in COVID-19. Clones were sequenced by immunoSEQ multiplex PCR, and TCRdb holds only the in-frame ones, with some missing. The sample consists of more than 300,000 clones, 90% to 95% of them appearing once. The sample consisted of PBMCs or T cells enriched from blood (not recorded which). These receptors originate from a woman younger than 45 who had been exposed to COVID-19.

The rearrangement uses TRBV9 and TRBJ1-2, with 8 bases identical to TRBD1. Losses at the gene ends were 4 bases for V and 1 base for J; bases not matched to a gene: 6. Germline V lookup: CDR1 SGDLS, CDR2 YYNGEE. The CDR3 covers 15 residues. CDR3 in DNA: TGTGCCAGCAGCCCAGGGGGCAGGATTAACTATGGCTACACCTTC. The encoded protein is CASSPGGRINYGYTF.

The gene calls are TRBV24-1 and TRBJ2-3; TRBD1 aligns across 11 bases. The V gene's germline CDR1 is KGHDR and CDR2 SFDVKD. The ends lost 2 bases at V and 3 bases at J; junction bases unmatched: 6. The length of the CDR3 is 17 residues. The CDR3 nucleotides read TGTGCCACCAGTGATTCGTTGGGACAGGGGGTTACAGATACGCAGTATTTT. Protein sequence: CATSDSLGQGVTDTQYF.

This rearrangement joins TRBV15 to TRBJ1-6; 7 bases agree with TRBD1. Trimming at V came to 5 bases and at J to 10 bases, leaving 14 bases not matched to a gene. CDR1 is LNHNV and CDR2 is YYDKDF in the germline V gene (reference sequence). The CDR3 is 16 amino acids. DNA for the CDR3: TGTGCCACCAGCGAGCTGATTTCAGGGGGTCGATCACCCCTCCACTTT. Protein product: CATSELISGGRSPLHF.

This chain joins TRBV7-9 and TRBJ2-5, with a possible D match to TRBD2 (6 bases). V shed 5 bases and J shed 5 bases, with 15 bases lying between them. Per germline, CDR1 SEHNR and CDR2 FQNEAQ (reference sequence). This CDR3 spans 14 amino acids. CDR3 residues: CASSTTSKGETQYF. For the CDR3, the DNA is TGTGCCAGCAGCACGACTAGTAAGGGTGAGACCCAGTACTTC.

Only one count was recorded for this clone. This chain links TRBV7-5 with TRBJ2-7; the D segment call TRBD1 is taken from the table without a DNA check. TRBV7-5 is classified as a pseudogene. The CDR3 is 17 amino acids. The CDR3 sequence: CARSLVRGTDLFYEQYF. CDR3 sequence (DNA): TGTGCCAGAAGCTTAGTTAGGGGGACAGATCTCTTCTACGAGCAGTACTTC.

In nucleotides, the CDR3 is TGTGCCACCAGCAGAGAGGAGGGCTACACCTTC. Its translation is CATSREEGYTF. The chain is built from TRBV15 and TRBJ1-2; no clear D. The CDR3 length is 11 residues. Germline CDR1 LNHNV, CDR2 YYDKDF (reference sequence). V was cut by 0 bases and J by 8 bases, with 4 bases left in between.

The CDR3 coding sequence is TGCGCCAGCAGCTTGGGACTAGCGGGGGCCGCTTTCTCCTACAATGAGCAGTTCTTC. This encodes CASSLGLAGAAFSYNEQFF. The rearrangement joins TRBV5-1 to TRBJ2-1; TRBD2 matches at 12 bases. The CDR3 has 19 amino acids. Trimming at V came to 0 bases and at J to 0 bases, leaving 7 bases not matched to a gene. Germline assignment: CDR1 SGHRS and CDR2 YFSETQ.

The chain uses TRBV15 and TRBJ2-2, with 8 positions matching TRBD1. Per the germline V gene, CDR1 is LNHNV and CDR2 is YYDKDF (reference sequence). The CDR3 spans 16 residues. Trimming took 1 base from V and 5 from J; bases not matched to a gene: 6. CDR3 sequence (DNA): TGTGCCACCAGCAGAGCGACAGGGGATGGAACCGGGGAGCTGTTTTTT. It specifies CATSRATGDGTGELFF.

This chain connects TRBV3-1 (or the pseudogene TRBV3-2) to TRBJ1-3; D is unresolved. The CDR3 runs to 16 residues. V lost 2 bases and J lost 15, with 26 bases in between. CDR1 is LGHDT, CDR2 YNNKEL, per germline (reference sequence). The CDR3 coding sequence is TGTGCCAGCAGCCAAAACCCGAGCGAAACCCTACACGGGGAATATTTT. It is translated as CASSQNPSETLHGEYF.

This chain connects TRBV2 to TRBJ2-6; D is unclear. The CDR3 is 15 amino acids. CDR1 and CDR2 from the germline V gene are SNHLY and FYNNEI. V lost 3 bases to trimming and J lost 4 bases, with 10 bases between them. CDR3 residues: CASSDQALGANVLTF. The CDR3 region has the DNA TGTGCCAGCAGTGACCAAGCGCTGGGGGCCAACGTCCTGACTTTC.

The rearrangement uses TRBV5-1 and TRBJ2-7, with 10 bases that match TRBD1. Germline CDR1 reads SGHRS; CDR2 reads YFSETQ. The CDR3 spans 15 residues. V lost 5 bases, J lost 7 bases, and 12 bases stayed unmatched. CDR3 amino acids: CASRPPGQGIGEQYF. Written as DNA, the CDR3 is TGCGCCAGCAGGCCCCCGGGACAGGGGATCGGGGAGCAGTACTTC.

A few counts support this clone. The V call is TRBV5-1, the J call TRBJ1-3; TRBD1 matches 7 bases. With 4 bases clipped from V and 0 bases from J, the junction kept 1 base outside the gene matches. This CDR3 is built from 14 residues. Germline-derived CDR1 and CDR2 are SGHRS and YFSETQ. CDR3 sequence reads: CASSTGDSGNTIYF. In nucleotides, the CDR3 is TGCGCCAGCAGCACAGGGGACTCTGGAAACACCATATATTTT.

The rearrangement links TRBV19 to TRBJ1-5; TRBD1 might be the D (5 bases). CDR1 and CDR2 from the germline V gene are LNHDA and SQIVND (reference sequence). V lost 10 bases and J lost 4, with 17 bases in between. The CDR3 extends over 14 amino acids. CDR3 in DNA: TGTGCCACCGGGGCGACCGGGGGAAATCAGCCCCAGCATTTT. Its translation is CATGATGGNQPQHF.

The V and J genes are TRBV5-1 and TRBJ2-3, with 11 bases fitting TRBD2. The CDR3 is 16 residues long. The germline V gene encodes CDR1 SGHRS and CDR2 YFSETQ. V lost 2 bases and J lost 3; bases outside the gene matches: 5. CDR3 sequence: CASSLASGGLTDTQYF. CDR3 nucleotides: TGCGCCAGCAGCTTAGCTAGCGGGGGGCTAACAGATACGCAGTATTTT.

The chain carries TRBV27 and TRBJ2-1; TRBD2 agrees at 15 bases. The J segment lost 7 bases and the V segment lost 0 bases, leaving 7 bases of the junction unmatched. This CDR3 is 18 amino acids long. The germline V gene has CDR1 MNHEY and CDR2 SMNVEV (reference sequence). The CDR3 here is CASSLSPGLAGGFNEQFF. As DNA, the CDR3 is TGTGCCAGCAGTTTATCTCCGGGACTAGCGGGGGGTTTTAATGAGCAGTTCTTC.